These 30 T cell receptor beta chains originate from one sample sequenced in a study of Ad26.COV2.S vaccination and SARS-CoV-2 variants. Sequencing was performed with immunoSEQ multiplex PCR; in TCRdb, only in-frame clones are kept and a portion is missing. The sample carries fewer than 55,000 clones, 83% recorded once. The specimen comprised peripheral blood, sampled after recovery from COVID-19. These receptors originate from a human donor who had recovered from COVID-19.

This clone was seen once. The rearrangement joins TRBV12-3 or TRBV12-4 to TRBJ2-2; no clear D. With 5 bases removed from V and 7 bases from J, the gap between germline ends came to 8 bases. The CDR3 runs to 12 residues. This CDR3 is CASSLGNGELFF. DNA for the CDR3: TGTGCCAGCAGTCTCGGAAACGGGGAGCTGTTTTTT.

The V call is TRBV18, the J call TRBJ2-1; 11 nucleotides align to TRBD2. The CDR3 totals 15 residues. Germline V gene lookup returns CDR1 KGHSH and CDR2 LQKENI. Trimming cost V 8 bases and J 9 bases; bases outside gene matches: 12. CDR3 in DNA: TGTGCCAGCGCTCGATCTAGCGGGAGGACGGCTGAGCAGTTCTTC. Its translation is CASARSSGRTAEQFF.

The chain links TRBV24-1 to TRBJ2-5; 15 nucleotides align to TRBD2. The CDR3 runs 17 residues. Trimming removed 4 bases from V and 5 bases from J; junction bases left unmatched: 7. Germline V lookup: CDR1 KGHDR, CDR2 SFDVKD. The CDR3 coding sequence is TGTGCCACCAGTGAAAACAAGGGACTAGCGGGAGGTGAGACCCAGTACTTC. Translated, it gives CATSENKGLAGGETQYF.

The rearrangement joins TRBV5-1 to TRBJ2-7; the D gene is possibly TRBD2 (5 bases). The CDR3 length is 15 residues. Trimming pared 4 bases from V and 0 bases from J, leaving 14 bases between. CDR1 is SGHRS, CDR2 YFSETQ, per germline. CDR3 sequence (DNA): TGCGCCAGCAGCCCCTTAGCGTCCTCCTCCTACGAGCAGTACTTC. Translating it yields CASSPLASSSYEQYF.

The V gene is TRBV19, the J gene TRBJ1-1, with a possible D match to TRBD1 (6 bases). This CDR3 is 15 amino acids long. Trimming removed 4 bases at V and 7 bases at J, with 19 bases between. Per germline, CDR1 LNHDA and CDR2 SQIVND (reference sequence). As DNA, the CDR3 is TGTGCCAGTAGTAGACGACAGGAACCGGGGGGTGAAGCTTTCTTT. It specifies CASSRRQEPGGEAFF.

Here the CDR3 reads CASSTWTGRGDTEAFF. The CDR3 nucleotides are TGTGCCAGCAGCACATGGACAGGGAGAGGGGACACTGAAGCTTTCTTT. The chain links TRBV7-9 to TRBJ1-1, with 8 nucleotides matching TRBD1. The CDR3 runs 16 residues. Germline V gene lookup returns CDR1 SEHNR and CDR2 FQNEAQ (reference sequence). Trimming at V came to 5 bases and at J to 3 bases, leaving 11 bases not matched to a gene.

V and J are TRBV28 and TRBJ1-1; no clear D gene. The CDR3 spans 12 residues. Germline V CDR1 and CDR2: MDHEN, SYDVKM. V lost 7 bases and J lost 10, with 16 bases in between. This CDR3 is CASTSPWRGAFF. As DNA, the CDR3 is TGTGCCAGCACCTCCCCCTGGCGGGGAGCTTTCTTT.

The V gene is TRBV28, the J gene TRBJ1-2; TRBD1 aligns across 9 bases. Trimming removed 3 bases from V and 8 bases from J; junction bases left unmatched: 7. CDR1 and CDR2 (germline): MDHEN, SYDVKM. This CDR3 has 14 amino acids. CDR3 residues: CASSLWDREQGYTF. For the CDR3, the DNA is TGTGCCAGCAGTTTGTGGGACAGGGAACAAGGCTACACCTTC.

The rearrangement joins TRBV5-6 to TRBJ1-1; D unresolved. The germline V gene has CDR1 SGHDT and CDR2 YYEEEE. This CDR3 region has 14 residues. V was trimmed by 1 base and J by 7 bases, leaving 14 bases between them. The CDR3 nucleotides are TGTGCCAGCAGCTTGTACCGCGGGCGGGGTGAAGCTTTCTTT. It codes for CASSLYRGRGEAFF.

This chain connects TRBV6-1 to TRBJ1-2, with unresolved D. The CDR3 is 15 residues long. The V end was cut by 0 bases, the J end by 5 bases, with 13 bases between. Germline-derived CDR1 and CDR2 are MNHNS and SASEGT. In nucleotides, the CDR3 is TGTGCCAGCAGTGAAGCCGGCATAAGCCCTTATGGCTACACCTTC. It specifies CASSEAGISPYGYTF.

As for this clone: One end of the junction varies from germline; a read error may be responsible. Other DNA sequences in the sample encode the same CDR3. The V and J genes are TRBV12-3 or TRBV12-4 and TRBJ1-1; D gene uncertain. The CDR3 runs 12 residues. CDR3 DNA sequence: TGTGCCAGCAGTTTCGGTAACACTGAGGCTTTCTTT. Its protein product is CASSFGNTEAFF.

This sequence joins TRBV28 and TRBJ1-1, with TRBD1 identical over 7 bases. Germline CDR1 reads MDHEN; CDR2 reads SYDVKM. The CDR3 is 13 amino acids. Losses at the gene ends were 6 bases for V and 4 bases for J; bases not matched to a gene: 5. The CDR3 here is CASSYQGGTEAFF. The CDR3 nucleotides are TGTGCCAGCAGCTATCAGGGGGGCACTGAAGCTTTCTTT. The whole variable domain, remainder taken from reference TRBV28 and TRBJ1-1, is DVKVTQSSRYLVKRTGEKVFLECVQDMDHENMFWYRQDPGLGLRLIYFSYDVKMKEKGDIPEGYSVSREKKERFSLILESASTNQTSMYLCASSYQGGTEAFFGQGTRLTVV.

The J gene is TRBJ2-1, the V gene TRBV7-9, with 12 positions matching TRBD1. This CDR3 has 17 amino acids. The J segment lost 5 bases and the V segment lost 4 bases, leaving 9 bases of the junction unmatched. Germline V gene sequence: CDR1 SEHNR, CDR2 FQNEAQ (reference sequence). The CDR3, as DNA: TGTGCCAGCAGCTCCACTCCGGGACAGGGGGCTAACAATGAGCAGTTCTTC. This translates into CASSSTPGQGANNEQFF.

This clone appeared once. The CDR3 spells CASTDSAKNTGELFF. CDR3 DNA sequence: TGTGCCAGCACCGACTCGGCTAAGAACACCGGGGAGCTGTTTTTT. This sequence joins TRBV11-3 and TRBJ2-2; D is unresolved. V dropped 7 bases and J dropped 1 base, with 13 bases sitting between them. The CDR3 has 15 residues. Germline loops: CDR1 SGHNT, CDR2 YENEEA.

The chain employs TRBV28 and TRBJ1-2; perhaps TRBD1 as D (5 bases). The V and J ends lost 4 bases and 4 bases respectively, with 13 bases between them. Germline CDR1 is MDHEN and CDR2 is SYDVKM. CDR3 size: 14 residues. The CDR3 nucleotides are TGTGCCAGCAGTTCCGTCGACAGCTTCTATGGCTACACCTTC. Translating it yields CASSSVDSFYGYTF.

The V call is TRBV2, the J call TRBJ1-2; a possible D gene is TRBD1 (6 bases). Germline V gene lookup returns CDR1 SNHLY and CDR2 FYNNEI. This CDR3 is 17 amino acids long. V lost 4 bases to trimming and J lost 4 bases, with 22 bases between them. The CDR3 protein is CASSATLTTGGGYGYTF. CDR3 nucleotide sequence: TGTGCCAGCAGTGCGACACTTACTACGGGGGGCGGCTATGGCTACACCTTC.

The chain has TRBV7-3 and TRBJ2-1; possibly TRBD1 for D (7 bases). The CDR3 loop spans 12 amino acids. CDR1 is SGHTA, CDR2 FQGTGA, per germline. The ends were cut back, 4 bases at V and 15 bases at J, with 16 bases in the middle. DNA for the CDR3: TGTGCCAGCAGCTCTCAGGGGGGTACGCGGTTCTTC. It translates to CASSSQGGTRFF.

The V call is TRBV12-3 or TRBV12-4, the J call TRBJ1-1; D uncertain. CDR3 size: 12 residues. Trimming stripped 10 bases from V and 1 base from J, with 10 bases between. The DNA for the CDR3 is TGTGCCACCCGCTATGGGAACACTGAAGCTTTCTTT. It is translated as CATRYGNTEAFF.

The rearrangement uses TRBV19 and TRBJ2-1; D may be TRBD1 or TRBD2 (6 bases each). Trimming removed 2 bases from V and 7 bases from J, with 12 bases in between. Germline lookup yields CDR1 LNHDA and CDR2 SQIVND (reference sequence). CDR3 length: 14 amino acids. The CDR3 DNA reads as TGTGCCAGTAGTATAATCCAGGGGAGGAATGAGCAGTTCTTC. It is translated as CASSIIQGRNEQFF. The whole variable domain, filled in from reference TRBV19 and TRBJ2-1, reads DGGITQSPKYLFRKEGQNVTLSCEQNLNHDAMYWYRQDPGQGLRLIYYSQIVNDFQKGDIAEGYSVSREKKESFPLTVTSAQKNPTAFYLCASSIIQGRNEQFFGPGTRLTVL.

The sample holds one count of this clone. One junction end disagrees with the germline gene, perhaps due to a read error. This sequence joins TRBV2 and TRBJ1-5; perhaps TRBD1 as D (6 bases). Looked up from germline, CDR1 is SNHLY and CDR2 is FYNNEI. This CDR3 region has 19 residues. The CDR3 coding sequence is TGTGCCAGCCGTGAGAGCATCCCGGGGGCTTGGGGATCCAATCAGCCCCAGCATTTT. Translation: CASRESIPGAWGSNQPQHF.

V usage is TRBV28 and J usage is TRBJ1-2, with 9 bases matching TRBD1. Germline V gene sequence: CDR1 MDHEN, CDR2 SYDVKM. Unmatched junction bases numbered 3, after V lost 5 bases and J lost 8 bases. This CDR3 region has 12 residues. The CDR3 nucleotides read TGTGCCAGCAGTCTCGGACAGGGGGGCTACACCTTC. This sequence encodes CASSLGQGGYTF.

This chain uses TRBV6-4 with TRBJ1-6, with D possibly being TRBD1 (6 bases). Germline CDR1 and CDR2: MRHNA and SNTAGT. Trimming removed 6 bases at V and 7 bases at J, with 13 bases between. The CDR3 consists of 14 residues. The CDR3 sequence is CASSHRAGNSPLHF. CDR3 sequence (DNA): TGTGCCAGCAGCCACAGGGCAGGCAATTCACCCCTCCACTTT.

The rearrangement joins TRBV3-1 (or the pseudogene TRBV3-2) to TRBJ2-2; 7 bases are shared with TRBD2. The V gene's germline CDR1 is LGHDT and CDR2 YNNKEL (reference sequence). J lost 1 base, V lost 8 bases, and 4 bases had no gene match. The CDR3 is 14 amino acids. The CDR3 DNA follows: TGTGCCAGCGAGATAGCGGGGAACACCGGGGAGCTGTTTTTT. This encodes CASEIAGNTGELFF.

V gene TRBV6-1 combines with J gene TRBJ2-3, with a weak D call TRBD2 (6 bases). V lost 1 base to trimming and J lost 2 bases, with 22 bases between them. CDR3 length: 19 residues. Germline V gene sequence: CDR1 MNHNS, CDR2 SASEGT. CDR3 sequence reads: CASSEEADSSVDLTDTQYF. In nucleotides, the CDR3 is TGTGCCAGCAGTGAAGAAGCGGACTCTAGCGTCGACCTCACAGATACGCAGTATTTT.

This clone was picked up one time. Here the CDR3 DNA reads TGTGCCAGCAGCCAATTTAGACAAGCGGATGGCTACACCTTC. It translates to CASSQFRQADGYTF. The V gene is TRBV14, the J gene TRBJ1-2; no clear D. V lost 2 bases to trimming and J lost 6 bases, with 13 bases between them. The germline V gene has CDR1 SGHDN and CDR2 FVKESK. The CDR3 loop spans 14 amino acids.

The CDR3 nucleotides read TGTGCCAGCAGTTTAGGGGGGGGTTTGTACGAGCAGTACTTC. Translation: CASSLGGGLYEQYF. The chain is built from TRBV9 and TRBJ2-7; a possible D gene is TRBD2 (7 bases). V lost 5 bases and J 4 bases, leaving 16 bases between the germline ends. The germline V gene has CDR1 SGDLS and CDR2 YYNGEE. This CDR3 has 14 residues.

This clone came up once. Here the CDR3 reads CASKGQLPRRTGELFF. DNA for the CDR3: TGTGCCAGTAAAGGCCAGCTCCCCCGTCGGACCGGGGAGCTGTTTTTT. J is TRBJ2-2 and V is TRBV19; no clear D gene. V was clipped by 7 bases and J by 5 bases, with 20 bases between them. The CDR3 is 16 residues long. Germline lookup yields CDR1 LNHDA and CDR2 SQIVND (reference sequence).

In nucleotides, the CDR3 is TGTGCCAGCAAATCCGGGAGTAACCAGAACACTGAAGCTTTCTTT. This gives the protein CASKSGSNQNTEAFF. The chain couples TRBV4-2 to TRBJ1-1, with unresolved D. The CDR3 has 15 amino acids. The germline V gene encodes CDR1 LGHNA and CDR2 YNFKEQ. The V end was cut by 7 bases, the J end by 1 base, with 16 bases between.

This rearrangement joins TRBV5-6 to TRBJ2-7, with D perhaps matching TRBD2 (6 bases). Germline CDR1 reads SGHDT; CDR2 reads YYEEEE. V lost 1 base, J lost 4 bases, and 9 bases lay in between. This CDR3 is 13 amino acids long. CDR3: CASSLSGGYEQYF. The DNA of the CDR3 is TGTGCCAGCAGCTTGTCTGGGGGGTACGAGCAGTACTTC.

This sequence joins TRBV5-1 and TRBJ1-1; D is unresolved. CDR3 length: 15 amino acids. Trimming removed 4 bases at V and 4 bases at J, with 17 bases between. CDR1 and CDR2 from the germline V gene are SGHRS and YFSETQ. The CDR3 region is CASSLSVSGGTEAFF. The DNA of the CDR3 is TGCGCCAGCAGCCTTAGTGTTAGCGGTGGCACTGAAGCTTTCTTT.